The 28 T cell receptor beta chains in this list originate from one sample, sequenced in a study of cytomegalovirus exposure and HLA in healthy donors. A multiplex PCR was run with 60 Vbeta primers and 13 Jbeta primers. Generated by immunoSEQ multiplex PCR, the TCRdb table keeps only in-frame clones and is missing some. The table shows some 60,000 clones, with approximately 83% occurring only once. Material: PBMCs. The receptors were sampled from a female donor in good health and CMV-seronegative.

The chain couples TRBV7-9 to TRBJ2-5; D perhaps matches TRBD2 (6 bases). The CDR3 consists of 12 residues. Trimming took 3 bases from V and 5 from J, leaving 7 bases between them. From germline, CDR1 is SEHNR and CDR2 FQNEAQ (reference sequence). The CDR3: CASSFAGETQYF. CDR3 DNA sequence: TGTGCCAGCAGCTTTGCGGGGGAGACCCAGTACTTC.

This clone was observed a single time. This chain joins TRBV28 and TRBJ2-3; 8 nucleotides agree with TRBD1. Germline V gene sequence: CDR1 MDHEN, CDR2 SYDVKM. This CDR3 is 15 amino acids long. V lost 6 bases to trimming and J lost 6 bases; unmatched junction nucleotides: 11. The DNA for the CDR3 is TGTGCCAGCAGACAACGTGACAGGGGTCGGGATACGCAGTATTTT. Translated: CASRQRDRGRDTQYF.

DNA of the CDR3: TGCAGGGCAGTGACAGGGACCGGCTACACCTTC. Its translation: CRAVTGTGYTF. The chain employs TRBV20-1 and TRBJ1-2, with 7 bases that match TRBD1. The CDR3 length is 11 residues. CDR1 is DFQATT and CDR2 is SNEGSKA in the germline V gene (reference sequence).

In nucleotides, the CDR3 is TGTGCCAGCACACAGTATGAGGGCACTGAAGCTTTCTTT. Translation: CASTQYEGTEAFF. The V call is TRBV2, the J call TRBJ1-1; D unclear. Trimming shortened V by 7 bases and J by 4 bases, and 13 bases separated the two germline ends. This CDR3 has 13 residues. Per the germline V gene, CDR1 is SNHLY and CDR2 is FYNNEI.

The gene calls are TRBV6-1 and TRBJ1-4; D possibly corresponds to TRBD1 (6 bases). Germline CDR1 reads MNHNS; CDR2 reads SASEGT. V gave up 7 bases and J gave up 6 bases, with 15 bases separating them. The CDR3 contains 14 residues. In DNA, the CDR3 is TGTGCCAGCATCCCACCGTCAGGGGATGAAAAACTGTTTTTT. It translates to CASIPPSGDEKLFF.

This clone appeared once. The chain is built from TRBV13 and TRBJ2-4; 13 bases agree with TRBD2. Looked up from germline, CDR1 is PRHDT and CDR2 is FYEKMQ (reference sequence). The CDR3 spans 20 residues. The trim removed 4 bases at V and 0 bases at J, leaving 12 bases unmatched. In DNA form, the CDR3 reads TGTGCCAGCAGCTCCGGCGGGGGACTAGCGGGGATTTTAGCCAAAAACATTCAGTACTTC. Translated: CASSSGGGLAGILAKNIQYF.

In DNA, the CDR3 is TGTGCCAGTAGTATAAGCAGGGGCAAGGGAAACACCATATATTTT. Encoded protein: CASSISRGKGNTIYF. V and J are TRBV19 and TRBJ1-3; TRBD1 is a possible D gene (6 bases). Looked up from germline, CDR1 is LNHDA and CDR2 is SQIVND (reference sequence). V was pared by 2 bases and J by 4 bases, with 12 bases between. The CDR3 loop spans 15 amino acids.

On this clone itself: Different DNA sequences within this sample yield the same CDR3. This chain uses TRBV29-1 with TRBJ2-5; maybe TRBD1 (6 bases). CDR3 size: 11 residues. Deletions cut 4 bases from V and 4 bases from J, with 7 bases between. CDR1 is SQVTM, CDR2 ANQGSEA, per germline. CDR3 residues: CSVGGGETQYF. The CDR3 DNA reads as TGCAGCGTTGGAGGGGGAGAGACCCAGTACTTC.

The chain carries TRBV5-1 and TRBJ2-3, with 9 bases matching TRBD2. The germline V gene encodes CDR1 SGHRS and CDR2 YFSETQ. V shed 2 bases and J 5 bases; nucleotides not matched to a gene: 12. This CDR3 is 17 amino acids long. CDR3 loop: CASSLDIAGGRGDTQYF. The CDR3 DNA reads TGCGCCAGCAGCTTAGACATCGCGGGGGGGCGGGGAGATACGCAGTATTTT.

The chain joins TRBV6-5 to TRBJ2-3; 8 bases are a match to TRBD1. Germline V gene lookup returns CDR1 MNHEY and CDR2 SVGAGI. The CDR3 totals 15 residues. V trimming: 0 bases; J trimming: 4 bases; junction bases outside the gene matches: 3. The CDR3 here is CASSYSLTGADTQYF. The DNA for the CDR3 is TGTGCCAGCAGTTACTCGTTGACAGGGGCAGATACGCAGTATTTT.

The chain carries TRBV30 and TRBJ2-7, with D possibly TRBD1 on 6 matching bases. Germline loops: CDR1 GTSNPN, CDR2 SVGIG (reference sequence). Deletions cut 2 bases from V and 2 bases from J, with 10 bases between. The CDR3 contains 13 residues. The CDR3 nucleotides are TGTGCCTGGAGTCCGGGACATACCTACGAGCAGTACTTC. Its protein product is CAWSPGHTYEQYF.

The V call is TRBV6-4, the J call TRBJ1-2, with D unresolved. Germline V gives CDR1 MRHNA, CDR2 SNTAGT. Trimming stripped 0 bases from V and 4 bases from J, with 12 bases between. This CDR3 has 15 residues. CDR3 nucleotide sequence: TGTGCCAGCAGTGACTCGAGTTACCCCCCCTATGGCTACACCTTC. Its translation: CASSDSSYPPYGYTF.

The CDR3: CASSSLLTAYSYEQYF. CDR3 nucleotides: TGTGCCAGTAGTTCCCTCCTGACAGCCTACTCCTACGAGCAGTACTTC. V usage is TRBV19 and J usage is TRBJ2-7, with a weak D call TRBD1 (5 bases). Trimming left V 5 bases short and J 0 bases short, with 17 bases between. CDR1 is LNHDA, CDR2 SQIVND, per germline (reference sequence). This CDR3 contains 16 residues.

This clone was observed a handful of times. The gene calls are TRBV9 and TRBJ2-1, with D unclear. The germline gives CDR1 SGDLS, CDR2 YYNGEE. The CDR3 has 14 amino acids. The V gene lost 3 bases and the J gene lost 0 bases, with 7 bases spanning the gap. The CDR3 DNA reads as TGTGCCAGCAGCGCCAGTTCCTCCTACAATGAGCAGTTCTTC. This encodes CASSASSSYNEQFF.

The rearrangement uses TRBV5-6 and TRBJ1-2, with 7 bases that match TRBD1. CDR3 size: 15 residues. Per germline, CDR1 SGHDT and CDR2 YYEEEE. J gave up 0 bases and V 4 bases, and 6 bases lay outside the gene matches. This chain's CDR3 is CASSAQGKTNYGYTF. The CDR3 DNA sequence: TGTGCCAGCAGCGCACAGGGGAAAACTAACTATGGCTACACCTTC.

This clone was counted once. V usage is TRBV28 and J usage is TRBJ1-2, with 7 bases matching TRBD1. With 8 bases clipped from V and 7 bases from J, the junction kept 13 bases outside the gene matches. Germline CDR1 and CDR2: MDHEN and SYDVKM. This CDR3 region has 14 residues. DNA of the CDR3: TGTGCCAGCGCTTTAGCCCTAGGGGGCTTTGGCTACACCTTC. Protein sequence: CASALALGGFGYTF.

The gene calls are TRBV6-1 and TRBJ1-1, with 10 positions matching TRBD1. The CDR3 is 14 amino acids. Germline CDR1 MNHNS, CDR2 SASEGT. J was trimmed by 4 bases and V by 7 bases; bases with no gene match: 6. The CDR3: CASIRDRGRTEAFF. In DNA form, the CDR3 reads TGTGCCAGCATTAGAGACAGGGGGCGCACTGAAGCTTTCTTT.

Notes on this clone: Distinct nucleotide sequences in the sample also encode this CDR3. This chain's CDR3 is CASSPREGEQYF. The CDR3 nucleotides read TGTGCCAGCTCACCACGGGAGGGCGAGCAGTACTTC. The J gene is TRBJ2-7, the V gene TRBV18; 7 positions agree with TRBD2. Germline values: CDR1 KGHSH, CDR2 LQKENI. The V and J ends lost 1 base and 6 bases, in that order; junction bases with no gene match: 0. The CDR3 totals 12 residues. The full variable domain, with the rest looked up from reference TRBV18 and TRBJ2-7, is NAGVMQNPRHLVRRRGQEARLRCSPMKGHSHVYWYRQLPEEGLKFMVYLQKENIIDESGMPKERFSAEFPKEGPSILRIQQVVRGDSAAYFCASSPREGEQYFGPGTRLTVT.

This clone was detected once. This chain connects TRBV7-2 to TRBJ1-5; TRBD1 agrees at 10 bases. The germline gives CDR1 SGHTA, CDR2 FQGNSA. V lost 6 bases and J lost 6; bases outside the gene matches: 11. The CDR3 is 16 residues long. CDR3 sequence reads: CASSLTGGYAPQPQHF. CDR3 in DNA: TGTGCCAGCAGTTTGACAGGGGGCTATGCCCCTCAGCCCCAGCATTTT.

This clone has a single count. The V gene is TRBV30, the J gene TRBJ1-2; 9 bases agree with TRBD1. Germline lookup yields CDR1 GTSNPN and CDR2 SVGIG (reference sequence). CDR3 length equals 15 residues. With 2 bases clipped from V and 1 base from J, the junction kept 5 bases outside the gene matches. This CDR3 reads CAWSPWDRVNYGYTF. The CDR3 nucleotides read TGTGCCTGGAGTCCCTGGGACAGGGTTAACTATGGCTACACCTTC.

The gene calls are TRBV27 and TRBJ2-3, with D tentatively TRBD2 (7 bases). The CDR3 loop spans 15 amino acids. Per the germline V gene, CDR1 is MNHEY and CDR2 is SMNVEV (reference sequence). V was clipped by 3 bases and J by 3 bases, with 13 bases between them. CDR3 nucleotide sequence: TGTGCCAGCAGTTTTTGGGGGAGGGGGACAGATACGCAGTATTTT. Its protein is CASSFWGRGTDTQYF.

This clone turned up a few times. J is TRBJ1-2 and V is TRBV19, with D uncertain. The CDR3 spans 11 residues. Germline values: CDR1 LNHDA, CDR2 SQIVND (reference sequence). The ends were cut back, 7 bases at V and 9 bases at J, with 12 bases in the middle. The DNA for the CDR3 is TGTGCCAGTAATTATGGGGAGAGCTACACCTTC. It encodes CASNYGESYTF.

This chain connects TRBV7-9 to TRBJ2-5, with TRBD2 matching 9 bases. V lost 8 bases and J lost 1; bases outside the gene matches: 11. This CDR3 spans 16 amino acids. Germline CDR1 and CDR2: SEHNR and FQNEAQ (reference sequence). CDR3 in amino acids: CASYFSGSGAQETQYF. CDR3 nucleotide sequence: TGTGCCAGCTATTTTAGCGGGAGTGGGGCCCAAGAGACCCAGTACTTC.

The gene calls are TRBV29-1 and TRBJ1-1; D not certain. The V end lost 4 bases, the J end lost 4 bases, and 7 bases lay between the germline ends. CDR1 SQVTM and CDR2 ANQGSEA come from the germline V gene. The CDR3 extends over 11 amino acids. CDR3 in amino acids: CSVVGGTEAFF. For the CDR3, the DNA is TGCAGCGTTGTAGGCGGCACTGAAGCTTTCTTT.

J is TRBJ1-4 and V is TRBV18; D not certain. Germline CDR1 reads KGHSH; CDR2 reads LQKENI. The CDR3 runs 15 residues. V was clipped by 2 bases and J by 2 bases, with 9 bases between them. CDR3 sequence reads: CASSPNPVTNEKLFF. The CDR3 nucleotides read TGTGCCAGCTCACCAAACCCGGTGACTAATGAAAAACTGTTTTTT.

The chain recombines TRBV2 with TRBJ2-3; unclear D gene. CDR1 SNHLY and CDR2 FYNNEI come from the germline V gene. The CDR3 contains 14 residues. V was trimmed by 7 bases and J by 0 bases, leaving 11 bases between them. The CDR3 coding sequence is TGTGCCAGCAAGGTGGAGCCCAGCACAGATACGCAGTATTTT. It translates to CASKVEPSTDTQYF.

The CDR3 bases are TGTGCCAGTAGTTCGGACAGGGGGAACAATCAGCCCCAGCATTTT. Protein: CASSSDRGNNQPQHF. The rearrangement uses TRBV19 and TRBJ1-5; 10 nucleotides agree with TRBD1. The CDR3 sequence is 15 residues long. The germline gives CDR1 LNHDA, CDR2 SQIVND (reference sequence). V lost 5 bases and J lost 3; bases outside the gene matches: 4.

The rearrangement joins TRBV19 to TRBJ1-1; no firm D call. The CDR3 has 16 residues. V lost 5 bases, J lost 0 bases, and 16 bases lay in between. Germline CDR1 is LNHDA and CDR2 is SQIVND (reference sequence). This chain's CDR3 is CASSQLSPGVNTEAFF. The CDR3 DNA follows: TGTGCCAGTAGTCAACTGTCCCCGGGTGTGAACACTGAAGCTTTCTTT.